These T cell receptor beta chains were read from a single sample in a study of T cell changes during pregnancy in multiple sclerosis. Libraries were prepared by immunoSEQ multiplex PCR; TCRdb keeps only in-frame clonotypes and omits some of them. The data show about 84,000 clones, around 94% seen once. Here the sequenced sample was peripheral blood, taken in the second trimester of pregnancy. The receptors here all came from a female donor in good health, enrolled as a control in a pregnancy study. Each CDR3 is given with its conserved first and last residue. D genes are given only for firm matches. Not every row has a clone size; where given, it reads once, few, many or a size class.

>TRBD2|once|TRBJ2-1|TRBV6-4
TGTGCCAGCAGTGACTCTAGCGGGAGTCCAATTGAGCAGTTCTTC
CASSDSSGSPIEQFF
>.|.|TRBJ2-1|TRBV4-2
TGTGCCAGCAGCCAAGAACCGCTCCTTAACTTCCGATACAATGAGCAGTTCTTC
CASSQEPLLNFRYNEQFF
>TRBD2|.|TRBJ2-1|TRBV27
TGTGCCAGCAGGGCTAGCGGGATGAGCTCCTACAATGAGCAGTTCTTC
CASRASGMSSYNEQFF
>.|.|TRBJ2-7|TRBV5-5
TGTGCCAGCAGCCTAACCGGCGGCGTTCACGAGCAGTACTTC
CASSLTGGVHEQYF
>.|.|TRBJ1-6|TRBV6-5
TGTGCCAGCAGAGACTCCCAGGGGAAGCATTCACCCCTCCACTTT
CASRDSQGKHSPLHF
>TRBD1|.|TRBJ1-2|TRBV5-1
TGCGCCAGCAGCTGGACAGGGGGATTCGATGGCTACACCTTC
CASSWTGGFDGYTF
>.|.|TRBJ2-1|TRBV10-3
TGTGCCATCATAATAAATGAGCAGTTCTTC
CAIIINEQFF
>.|once|TRBJ2-2|TRBV27
TGTGCCAGCAGTTTGGGGAGTGCCGGGGAGCTGTTTTTT
CASSLGSAGELFF
>TRBD1|.|TRBJ2-3|TRBV6-5
TGTGCCAGCAGTTACGACCGGGACAGCTACACAGATACGCAGTATTTT
CASSYDRDSYTDTQYF
>.|.|TRBJ2-7|TRBV7-2
TGTGCCAGCAGCCTACAGGGCTACGAGCAGTACTTC
CASSLQGYEQYF
>TRBD2|once|TRBJ2-1|TRBV7-6
TGTGCCAGCAGCTTAGCAGCCAAGCGGGACTTCAATGAGCAGTTCTTC
CASSLAAKRDFNEQFF
>.|.|TRBJ2-1|TRBV5-1
TGCGCCAGCAGCTTCGCGGACAGCTCCTACAATGAGCAGTTCTTC
CASSFADSSYNEQFF
>TRBD2|.|TRBJ2-4|TRBV15
TGTGCCACCAGGTCTAGAAAAGCGGGAGGGCAAAACATTCAGTACTTC
CATRSRKAGGQNIQYF
>.|.|TRBJ2-1|TRBV28
TGTGCCAGCAGTTTAGGGGCCGGGCTCAATGAGCAGTTCTTC
CASSLGAGLNEQFF
>.|few|TRBJ2-3|TRBV7-9
TGTGCCAGCAGCTTAGCGGGAAGAGGGACAGATACGCAGTATTTT
CASSLAGRGTDTQYF
>TRBD2|once|TRBJ2-2|TRBV6-1
TGTGCCAGCAGTGAAGGAGTAGCGGGGAACACCGGGGAGCTGTTTTTT
CASSEGVAGNTGELFF
>.|.|TRBJ1-2|TRBV2
TGTGCCAGCAGTGAATACAGAGAAAATGGCTACACCTTC
CASSEYRENGYTF
>.|.|TRBJ1-1|TRBV25-1
TGTGCCATGTTCGGCACTGAAGCTTTCTTT
CAMFGTEAFF
>TRBD1|.|TRBJ2-2|TRBV27
TGTGCCAGCAGTTTATTGGGACAGGGTACCACCGGGGAGCTGTTTTTT
CASSLLGQGTTGELFF
>.|.|TRBJ2-1|TRBV9
TGTGCCAGCAGCGTAGTTGCCTCTAGAACCAATGAGCAGTTCTTC
CASSVVASRTNEQFF
>TRBD2|.|TRBJ2-5|TRBV7-2
TGTGCCAGCAGCGAAGAGGGACTAGGAGAGACCCAGTACTTC
CASSEEGLGETQYF
>TRBD2|.|TRBJ2-1|TRBV29-1
TGCAGCGTTGTCGGGCTAGCGGGAGGAGACAATGAGCAGTTCTTC
CSVVGLAGGDNEQFF
>.|.|TRBJ2-7|TRBV27
TGTGCCAGCGGGCAGACCTACGAGCAGTACTTC
CASGQTYEQYF
>TRBD1|.|TRBJ2-7|TRBV12-5
TGTGCTAGTGGCTTTACTTTCAGGGGGCAGACTTACGAGCAGTACTTC
CASGFTFRGQTYEQYF
>.|.|TRBJ1-1|TRBV5-1
TGCGCCAGCAGCTCCAGGGGCGTAGGCACTGAAGCTTTCTTT
CASSSRGVGTEAFF
>TRBD2|.|TRBJ2-1|TRBV27
TGTGCCAGCAGGCAGGGCGGGACTAGCGACTACAATGAGCAGTTCTTC
CASRQGGTSDYNEQFF